This TCR beta chain was found in a study of blood T cell repertoires in COVID-19 (dated by TCRdb to about 2020). Background on the whole study: The collaborator samples originated in the United States, Italy and Spain and spanned the acute and convalescent phases of COVID-19. The material from the prospective study consisted of cDNA or gDNA derived from T cells, B-cell-depleted T cells, or PBMCs. The dataset comprised deeply sampled blood TCRbeta repertoires from subjects exposed to, actively infected with, or recovered from COVID-19. The repertoires were released in a freely available public database intended as a resource for research on the immune response to SARS-CoV-2. The samples were drawn from the first 160 participants of the ongoing ImmuneRACE study and from roughly 1,300 subjects provided by 6 global collaborators. The sample metadata nearly always contained a de-identified subject ID, COVID-19 status, age in years and sex. Where HLA class I and class II types were available, the types were taken from metadata supplied by the sample provider, not from assay-based typing.

What the work shows at the level of the full study, not this receptor alone: Clinical and demographic metadata were provided uncurated, with the amount varying by source and participant.

This clone occurred a few times. The antigen this receptor binds is unknown. Qualities for individual bases were not recorded, and no much larger clone is one base off. TCRbeta CDR3 regions were amplified from genomic DNA by means of the immunoSEQ Assay, a bias-controlled multiplex PCR. On the study's bioinformatics: Nucleated cell counts per sample were estimated from amplification of reference gene primers within the assay. To quantify the absolute abundance of each unique TCRbeta CDR3 rearrangement, sequence reads were collapsed and filtered. For each sample, productive Simpson clonality was calculated by taking the square root of Simpson's diversity index across productive rearrangements. TCRdb's version of the immuneACCESS table is confined to in-frame rearrangements and falls short of the full clone set. An unresolved V gene accounts for under half of the shortfall where checked; the remainder is of unknown origin. V and J calls and clone size come straight from that table; D and trimming were deduced from the DNA. Within this sample are some 270,000 clones, with 89% of them counted one time only. The ten largest clonotypes hold less than 2% of the sample.

Enrolling through a virtual design, the prospective study's participants ranged in age from roughly 18 to 95 years and lived across 20 to 25 United States geographic areas. Cohort assignment in the prospective study relied on participant-reported clinical history from a screening survey and a study questionnaire. ImmuneRACE Cohort 3 recovered participants were defined by two consecutive negative NP/OP PCR tests, healthcare professional clearance, or symptom resolution. Each participant in the prospective study had whole blood, serum and a nasopharyngeal or oropharyngeal swab collected by mobile phlebotomists. Over a 2-month period, participants in the prospective study had the option of providing additional blood draws and questionnaires. Blood samples from the prospective study were shipped frozen or at room temperature prior to DNA extraction. Sequences MNHEY (CDR1) and SMNVEV (CDR2) are obtained from the germline V gene (reference sequence). From the cysteine up to the phenylalanine, the CDR3 has a length of 14 residues. The DNA shown is the 42-base CDR3, in frame from base 1. Trimming at the junction amounts to 6 bases on V and 8 bases on J, and the germline ends lie 14 bases apart.

The sequence was collected from a woman in her 40s who had recovered from COVID-19. This receptor chain uses TRBV27 and TRBJ1-6; the D gene cannot be named for sure. Sequencing was carried out using PBMCs or T cells enriched from blood (not recorded which). Here the CDR3 is given as CASRLELTDSPLHF. The DNA sequence is TGTGCCAGCAGGCTGGAGCTTACCGATTCACCCCTCCACTTT.